Detailed here is one T cell receptor (beta chain). Its matching antigen is unknown. The entry originates in a study of long-term antiretroviral therapy in people with HIV. General observations from the study: Clones that had undergone expansion before ART dominated the repertoire at all time points. HIV repertoire CDR3 lengths ranged less widely than those of controls.

The authors ran the immunoSEQ assay, v3.0, at survey level. Clones were sequenced by immunoSEQ multiplex PCR, and TCRdb holds only the in-frame ones, with some missing. The sample includes roughly 29,000 clones, around 82% of them seen just once. This CDR3 has 15 amino acids. CDR1 MNHEY and CDR2 SVGAGI come from the germline V gene. Trimming cost V 2 bases and J 6 bases; bases outside gene matches: 6. The receptor's source is a man in his forties or fifties with HIV. This rearrangement joins TRBV6-5 to TRBJ2-7; 11 bases match TRBD1. The sample consisted of unsorted PBMCs, taken 3 years after starting antiretroviral therapy. This CDR3 is CASSYGTGGFFEQYF. The DNA of the CDR3 is TGTGCCAGCAGTTACGGGACAGGGGGATTTTTCGAGCAGTACTTC.